This TCR beta chain emerged from a study of CD8 T cells in ankylosing spondylitis. The study, taken as a whole, reports: There was reportedly significant enrichment of clones that were disease-linked in matched ankylosing spondylitis synovial fluid. Certain motif variants had earlier appeared in reactive arthritis synovial fluid and blood.

As the method for making TCR beta libraries, quantitative 5'-RACE with molecular barcodes was used. TCRdb passed the 5' RACE reads through MiXCR, listing each CDR3 protein once. The sample has about 240,000 distinct CDR3 sequences, approximately 7.6% seen once; the top ten hold around 4.9%. On this clonotype: What it binds is not known.

This TCR was recovered from a female donor with ankylosing spondylitis or in good health (not recorded which). The specimen sequenced was blood, either unsorted or a sorted T cell fraction (not recorded which).

As DNA, the CDR3 is TGTGCCAGCAGCTTGAAGTCACTGAACACCGGGGAGCTGTTTTTT. It translates to CASSLKSLNTGELFF. This chain uses TRBV7-9 with TRBJ2-2; D ambiguous. This CDR3 is 15 amino acids long. Germline values: CDR1 SEHNR, CDR2 FQNEAQ (reference sequence). V gave up 3 bases and J gave up 1 base, with 9 bases separating them.